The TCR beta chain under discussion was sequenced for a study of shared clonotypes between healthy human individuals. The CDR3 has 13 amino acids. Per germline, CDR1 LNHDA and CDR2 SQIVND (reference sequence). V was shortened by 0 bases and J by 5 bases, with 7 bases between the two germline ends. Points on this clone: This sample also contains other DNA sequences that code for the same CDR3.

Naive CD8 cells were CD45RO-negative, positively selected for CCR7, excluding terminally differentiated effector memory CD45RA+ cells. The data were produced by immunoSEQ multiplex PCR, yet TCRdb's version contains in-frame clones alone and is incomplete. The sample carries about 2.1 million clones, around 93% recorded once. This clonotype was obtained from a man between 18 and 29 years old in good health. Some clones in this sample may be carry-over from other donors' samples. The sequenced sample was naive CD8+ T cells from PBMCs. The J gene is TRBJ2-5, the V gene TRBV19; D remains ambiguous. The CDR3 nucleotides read TGTGCCAGTAGTATAGACTCCGAGGAGACCCAGTACTTC. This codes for CASSIDSEETQYF. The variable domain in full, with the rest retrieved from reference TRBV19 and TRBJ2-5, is DGGITQSPKYLFRKEGQNVTLSCEQNLNHDAMYWYRQDPGQGLRLIYYSQIVNDFQKGDIAEGYSVSREKKESFPLTVTSAQKNPTAFYLCASSIDSEETQYFGPGTRLLVL.